The rows below give T cell receptor beta chains drawn from one sample of a study of technical replicates of blood from a few donors. Here immunoSEQ multiplex PCR was the method, and the copy in TCRdb shows in-frame clones only, minus some. The sample holds about 14,000 clones, 80% to 90% seen once. Sequenced input: PBMCs. The receptors stem from a human donor in good health. Both conserved end residues are part of each CDR3. Fields, in order: clone size, J gene, V gene, D gene, CDR3 DNA, CDR3 protein. D genes are given only for firm matches. Rows may omit the clone size; those that give it use once, few, many or a size class.

clone size: NA
J gene: TRBJ2-3
V gene: TRBV4-2
D gene: TRBD2
CDR3 DNA: TGTGCCAGCAGCCAAAATGTCGGGGAGGGACTGGGTTTCACAGATACGCAGTATTTT
CDR3 protein: CASSQNVGEGLGFTDTQYF

clone size: few
J gene: TRBJ2-1
V gene: TRBV2
D gene: NA
CDR3 DNA: TGTGCCAGCAGTGTGTCAGGGAACGGGAATGAGCAGTTCTTC
CDR3 protein: CASSVSGNGNEQFF

clone size: NA
J gene: TRBJ2-1
V gene: TRBV5-6
D gene: TRBD2
CDR3 DNA: TGTGCCAGCAGCTTGGGCGGGAGGGTTTGGAATGAGCAGTTCTTC
CDR3 protein: CASSLGGRVWNEQFF

clone size: NA
J gene: TRBJ2-3
V gene: TRBV7-6
D gene: TRBD2
CDR3 DNA: TGTGCCAGCAGCTTAGGTTCCAGCGGGAGGAATACGCAGTATTTT
CDR3 protein: CASSLGSSGRNTQYF

clone size: NA
J gene: TRBJ2-4
V gene: TRBV5-1
D gene: NA
CDR3 DNA: TGCGCCAGCAGCGGAGTTCCAGGGGGGACCCTAGCCAAAAACATTCAGTACTTC
CDR3 protein: CASSGVPGGTLAKNIQYF

clone size: few
J gene: TRBJ1-1
V gene: TRBV10-3
D gene: TRBD1
CDR3 DNA: TGTGCCATCATGGGCAGGGGGCAAACTGAAGCTTTCTTT
CDR3 protein: CAIMGRGQTEAFF

clone size: NA
J gene: TRBJ2-3
V gene: TRBV29-1
D gene: TRBD2
CDR3 DNA: TGCAGCGTTGAAGTTCTAGCGGGAGCCACAGATACGCAGTATTTT
CDR3 protein: CSVEVLAGATDTQYF

clone size: NA
J gene: TRBJ2-2
V gene: TRBV9
D gene: NA
CDR3 DNA: TGTGCCAGCAGCTTCGATCTGGGGGCGGTCGATACCGGGGAGCTGTTTTTT
CDR3 protein: CASSFDLGAVDTGELFF

clone size: NA
J gene: TRBJ2-5
V gene: TRBV9
D gene: TRBD2
CDR3 DNA: TGTGCCAGCAGCGGACTAGCGGGAGGGGTGGAGACCCAGTACTTC
CDR3 protein: CASSGLAGGVETQYF

clone size: few
J gene: TRBJ2-2
V gene: TRBV11-3
D gene: TRBD1
CDR3 DNA: TGTGCCAGCAGCGCACTACCGGGACAGGTGAACACCGGGGAGCTGTTTTTT
CDR3 protein: CASSALPGQVNTGELFF

clone size: NA
J gene: TRBJ2-2
V gene: TRBV2
D gene: NA
CDR3 DNA: TGTGCCAGCAGTGAAAGGGCTAGCAGAAACACCGGGGAGCTGTTTTTT
CDR3 protein: CASSERASRNTGELFF

clone size: NA
J gene: TRBJ2-7
V gene: TRBV28
D gene: TRBD1
CDR3 DNA: TGTGCCAGTCATCAGGGGGCCCCGGGCGAGCAGTACTTC
CDR3 protein: CASHQGAPGEQYF

clone size: NA
J gene: TRBJ2-7
V gene: TRBV6-1
D gene: TRBD2
CDR3 DNA: TGTGCCAGCCGACTAGCGGGACGCTACGAGCAGTACTTC
CDR3 protein: CASRLAGRYEQYF

clone size: few
J gene: TRBJ2-7
V gene: TRBV19
D gene: TRBD2
CDR3 DNA: TGTGCCAGTAAGTCGGCCGGGACTAGCGGCGAGCAGTACTTC
CDR3 protein: CASKSAGTSGEQYF

clone size: NA
J gene: TRBJ2-7
V gene: TRBV5-5
D gene: NA
CDR3 DNA: TGTGCCAGCAGTATGGGCTCCTTAGACGAGCAGTACTTC
CDR3 protein: CASSMGSLDEQYF

clone size: NA
J gene: TRBJ1-2
V gene: TRBV11-2
D gene: NA
CDR3 DNA: TGTGCCAGCAGCTTAAGTAAAGACAGAGGCTACACCTTC
CDR3 protein: CASSLSKDRGYTF

clone size: NA
J gene: TRBJ2-2
V gene: TRBV5-1
D gene: NA
CDR3 DNA: TGCGCCAGCAGCTTGGCGGGCGGGAAAGCGAACACCGGGGAGCTGTTTTTT
CDR3 protein: CASSLAGGKANTGELFF

clone size: NA
J gene: TRBJ2-7
V gene: TRBV9
D gene: TRBD2
CDR3 DNA: TGTGCCAGCAGCCCCGGCTTGGGGACTAGCAGCTCCTACGAGCAGTACTTC
CDR3 protein: CASSPGLGTSSSYEQYF

clone size: NA
J gene: TRBJ2-1
V gene: TRBV19
D gene: TRBD1
CDR3 DNA: TGTGCCAGTAGTATGGGACAGGGGATCGATGAGCAGTTCTTC
CDR3 protein: CASSMGQGIDEQFF

clone size: NA
J gene: TRBJ2-1
V gene: TRBV2
D gene: TRBD2
CDR3 DNA: TGTGCCAGCTACGGGACTAGCGGGAGTGCGGGATCCAATGAGCAGTTCTTC
CDR3 protein: CASYGTSGSAGSNEQFF

clone size: few
J gene: TRBJ2-2
V gene: TRBV28
D gene: TRBD1
CDR3 DNA: TGTGCCAGCAGTTTACGTCAGGGGGACACCGGGGAGCTGTTTTTT
CDR3 protein: CASSLRQGDTGELFF

clone size: NA
J gene: TRBJ2-6
V gene: TRBV7-9
D gene: NA
CDR3 DNA: TGTGCCAGCAGCTTAGGGTCGGGGTCTGGGGCCAACGTCCTGACTTTC
CDR3 protein: CASSLGSGSGANVLTF

clone size: NA
J gene: TRBJ1-3
V gene: TRBV11-2
D gene: NA
CDR3 DNA: TGTGCCAGCAGCTCGTACAGGAACTCTGGAAACACCATATATTTT
CDR3 protein: CASSSYRNSGNTIYF

clone size: NA
J gene: TRBJ2-1
V gene: TRBV7-2
D gene: TRBD2
CDR3 DNA: TGTGCCAGCAGCTTAGTTCTAGCGGGAAATGAGCAGTTCTTC
CDR3 protein: CASSLVLAGNEQFF

clone size: once
J gene: TRBJ2-7
V gene: TRBV4-2
D gene: NA
CDR3 DNA: TGTGCCAGCAGCCAAGTGGAGGGATTCGCCGGGCAGAGCTCCTACGAGCAGTACTTC
CDR3 protein: CASSQVEGFAGQSSYEQYF

clone size: NA
J gene: TRBJ2-2
V gene: TRBV6-1
D gene: NA
CDR3 DNA: TGTGCCAGCAGTGGGAGCGGGTCGCGGACCGGGGAGCTGTTTTTT
CDR3 protein: CASSGSGSRTGELFF

clone size: NA
J gene: TRBJ2-1
V gene: TRBV10-3
D gene: NA
CDR3 DNA: TGTGCCATCAGTGACGACTGGCCCCGTAATGAGCAGTTCTTC
CDR3 protein: CAISDDWPRNEQFF

clone size: NA
J gene: TRBJ1-2
V gene: TRBV6-1
D gene: TRBD1
CDR3 DNA: TGTGCCAGCAGTGAACGACAGGGGGCTGATGGCTACACCTTC
CDR3 protein: CASSERQGADGYTF

clone size: NA
J gene: TRBJ2-7
V gene: TRBV11-2
D gene: TRBD2
CDR3 DNA: TGTGCCAGCAGCCCACTAGCGGGGACCGGGGACGAGCAGTACTTC
CDR3 protein: CASSPLAGTGDEQYF

clone size: NA
J gene: TRBJ2-7
V gene: TRBV10-2
D gene: TRBD2
CDR3 DNA: TGCGCCAGCAAGACTAGCGGGAGCTACGAGCAGTACTTC
CDR3 protein: CASKTSGSYEQYF

clone size: NA
J gene: TRBJ2-3
V gene: TRBV28
D gene: TRBD1
CDR3 DNA: TGTGCCAGCAGTTTACAGACAGGGGGGGTATATACGCAGTATTTT
CDR3 protein: CASSLQTGGVYTQYF

clone size: NA
J gene: TRBJ2-2
V gene: TRBV12-5
D gene: TRBD2
CDR3 DNA: TGTGCTAGTGGTTCTGGACTAGCGGGAGGGCCGCCGGACACCGGGGAGCTGTTTTTT
CDR3 protein: CASGSGLAGGPPDTGELFF

clone size: once
J gene: TRBJ2-1
V gene: TRBV29-1
D gene: TRBD2
CDR3 DNA: TGCAGCGTTGATGGTAGCGGGATAAATTTAAATGAGCAGTTCTTC
CDR3 protein: CSVDGSGINLNEQFF

clone size: NA
J gene: TRBJ2-7
V gene: TRBV5-1
D gene: TRBD2
CDR3 DNA: TGCGCCAGCAGCTTGGCGGAGACTAGCGGGGGCTACGAGCAGTACTTC
CDR3 protein: CASSLAETSGGYEQYF

clone size: NA
J gene: TRBJ2-3
V gene: TRBV13
D gene: NA
CDR3 DNA: TGTGCCAGCAGCTTACTACCAGATACGCAGTATTTT
CDR3 protein: CASSLLPDTQYF

clone size: NA
J gene: TRBJ1-6
V gene: TRBV5-8
D gene: TRBD1
CDR3 DNA: TGTGCCAGCAGCTTGGGGGGACAGGGATACTCACCCCTCCACTTT
CDR3 protein: CASSLGGQGYSPLHF

clone size: NA
J gene: TRBJ1-1
V gene: TRBV27
D gene: TRBD1
CDR3 DNA: TGTGCCAGCCGGACAGGGGGCGGTTCGGCTTTCTTT
CDR3 protein: CASRTGGGSAFF

clone size: once
J gene: TRBJ2-3
V gene: TRBV5-1
D gene: NA
CDR3 DNA: TGCGCCAGCAGCTCGCAGGGGACAGATACGCAGTATTTT
CDR3 protein: CASSSQGTDTQYF

clone size: few
J gene: TRBJ1-1
V gene: TRBV7-9
D gene: NA
CDR3 DNA: TGTGCCAGCAGCTTAGTCAGTTTCCCCACTGAAGCTTTCTTT
CDR3 protein: CASSLVSFPTEAFF

clone size: NA
J gene: TRBJ2-2
V gene: TRBV10-1
D gene: NA
CDR3 DNA: TGCGCCAGCAGTCCTAGCACCGGGGAGCTGTTTTTT
CDR3 protein: CASSPSTGELFF

clone size: NA
J gene: TRBJ2-3
V gene: TRBV27
D gene: TRBD1
CDR3 DNA: TGTGCCAGCAGGCTCGGGGACAGGGGCAGCACAGATACGCAGTATTTT
CDR3 protein: CASRLGDRGSTDTQYF

clone size: once
J gene: TRBJ1-1
V gene: TRBV6-5
D gene: TRBD1
CDR3 DNA: TGTGCCAGCAGTTATAGGGGGCTGGCGAACACTGAAGCTTTCTTT
CDR3 protein: CASSYRGLANTEAFF

clone size: NA
J gene: TRBJ2-5
V gene: TRBV5-1
D gene: TRBD1
CDR3 DNA: TGCGCCAGCAGCTTCACGGGACAGCTCCCTCAAGAGACCCAGTACTTC
CDR3 protein: CASSFTGQLPQETQYF

clone size: NA
J gene: TRBJ1-5
V gene: TRBV28
D gene: NA
CDR3 DNA: TGTGCCAGCAGTGAAGGAGGGAACAATCAGCCCCAGCATTTT
CDR3 protein: CASSEGGNNQPQHF

clone size: NA
J gene: TRBJ2-7
V gene: TRBV6-5
D gene: TRBD2
CDR3 DNA: TGTGCCAGCAGTTACTCGGGTCTAGCGGACTACGAGCAGTACTTC
CDR3 protein: CASSYSGLADYEQYF

clone size: NA
J gene: TRBJ1-5
V gene: TRBV6-1
D gene: NA
CDR3 DNA: TGTGCCAGCACCGGCCAGGGGAGCAATCAGCCCCAGCATTTT
CDR3 protein: CASTGQGSNQPQHF

clone size: NA
J gene: TRBJ2-7
V gene: TRBV19
D gene: NA
CDR3 DNA: TGTGCCAGTAGTATCGGCGGCCCAGGAGGCGAGCAGTACTTC
CDR3 protein: CASSIGGPGGEQYF

clone size: NA
J gene: TRBJ2-5
V gene: TRBV15
D gene: NA
CDR3 DNA: TGTGCCACCAGCAGAGATAGGGGTCCAGAGACCCAGTACTTC
CDR3 protein: CATSRDRGPETQYF